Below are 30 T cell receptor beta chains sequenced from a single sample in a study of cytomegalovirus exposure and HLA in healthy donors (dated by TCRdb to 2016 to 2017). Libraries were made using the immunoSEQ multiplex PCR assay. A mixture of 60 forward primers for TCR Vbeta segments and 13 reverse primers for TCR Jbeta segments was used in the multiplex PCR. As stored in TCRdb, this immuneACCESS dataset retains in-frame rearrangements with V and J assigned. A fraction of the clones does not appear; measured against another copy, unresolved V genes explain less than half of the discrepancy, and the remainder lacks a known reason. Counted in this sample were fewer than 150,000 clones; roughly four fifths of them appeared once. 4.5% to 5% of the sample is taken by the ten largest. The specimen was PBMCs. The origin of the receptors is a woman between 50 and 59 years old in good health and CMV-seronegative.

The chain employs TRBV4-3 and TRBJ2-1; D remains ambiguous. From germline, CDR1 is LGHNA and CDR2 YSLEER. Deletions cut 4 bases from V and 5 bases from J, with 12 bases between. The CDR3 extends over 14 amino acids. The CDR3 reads CASSPSEANNEQFF. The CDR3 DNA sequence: TGCGCCAGCAGCCCCAGTGAGGCCAACAATGAGCAGTTCTTC.

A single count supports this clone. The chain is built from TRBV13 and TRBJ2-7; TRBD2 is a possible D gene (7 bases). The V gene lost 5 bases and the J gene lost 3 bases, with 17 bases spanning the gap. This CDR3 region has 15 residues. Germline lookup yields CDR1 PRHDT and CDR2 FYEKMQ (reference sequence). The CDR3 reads CASSAEAGADYEQYF. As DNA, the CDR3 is TGTGCCAGCAGCGCCGAGGCGGGGGCCGACTACGAGCAGTACTTC.

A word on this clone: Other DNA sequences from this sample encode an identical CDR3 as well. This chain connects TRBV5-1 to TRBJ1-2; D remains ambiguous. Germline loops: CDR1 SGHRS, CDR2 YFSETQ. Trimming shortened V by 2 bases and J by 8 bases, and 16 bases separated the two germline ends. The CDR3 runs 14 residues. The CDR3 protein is CASSLRTGSGGYTF. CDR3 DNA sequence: TGCGCCAGCAGCTTACGTACGGGGTCGGGAGGCTACACCTTC.

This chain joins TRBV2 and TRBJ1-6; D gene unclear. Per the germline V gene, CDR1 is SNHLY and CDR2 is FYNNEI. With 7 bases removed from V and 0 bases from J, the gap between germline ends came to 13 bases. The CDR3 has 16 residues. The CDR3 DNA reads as TGTGCCAGCATCGCGGCAGTTAGCTCCTATAATTCACCCCTCCACTTT. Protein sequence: CASIAAVSSYNSPLHF.

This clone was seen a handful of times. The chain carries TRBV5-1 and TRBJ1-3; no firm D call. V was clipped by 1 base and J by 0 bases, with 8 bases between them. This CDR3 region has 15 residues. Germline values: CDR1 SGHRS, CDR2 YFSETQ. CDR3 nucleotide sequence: TGCGCCAGCAGCTTGAGCCTTCTCTCTGGAAACACCATATATTTT. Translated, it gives CASSLSLLSGNTIYF.

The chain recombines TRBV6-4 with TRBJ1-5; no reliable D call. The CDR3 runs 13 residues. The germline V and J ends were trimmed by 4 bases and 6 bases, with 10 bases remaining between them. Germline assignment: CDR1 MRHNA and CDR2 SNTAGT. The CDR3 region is CASSAERGQPQHF. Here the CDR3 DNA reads TGTGCCAGCAGTGCTGAGCGAGGTCAGCCCCAGCATTTT.

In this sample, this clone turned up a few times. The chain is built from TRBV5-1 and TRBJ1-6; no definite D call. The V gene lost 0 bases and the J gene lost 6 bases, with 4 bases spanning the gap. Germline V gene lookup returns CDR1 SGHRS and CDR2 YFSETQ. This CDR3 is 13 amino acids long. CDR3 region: CASSLAINSPLHF. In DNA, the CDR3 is TGCGCCAGCAGCTTGGCCATTAATTCACCCCTCCACTTT.

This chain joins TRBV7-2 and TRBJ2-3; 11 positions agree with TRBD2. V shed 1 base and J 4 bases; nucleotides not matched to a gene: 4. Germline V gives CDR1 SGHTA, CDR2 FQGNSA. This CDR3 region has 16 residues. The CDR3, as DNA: TGTGCCAGCAGCTTAGTTAGCGGGGGGGCATCAGATACGCAGTATTTT. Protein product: CASSLVSGGASDTQYF.

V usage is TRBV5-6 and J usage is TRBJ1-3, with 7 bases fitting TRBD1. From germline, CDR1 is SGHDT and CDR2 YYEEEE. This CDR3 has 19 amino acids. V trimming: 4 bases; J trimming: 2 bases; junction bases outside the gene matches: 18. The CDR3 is CASSDGLVTGSYPGNTIYF. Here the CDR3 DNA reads TGTGCCAGCAGCGACGGGCTAGTGACAGGGAGCTACCCTGGAAACACCATATATTTT.

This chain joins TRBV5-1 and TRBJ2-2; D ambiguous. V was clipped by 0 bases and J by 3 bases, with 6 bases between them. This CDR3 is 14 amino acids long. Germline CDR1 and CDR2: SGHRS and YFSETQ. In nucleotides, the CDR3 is TGCGCCAGCAGCTTGGCAGTGGACACCGGGGAGCTGTTTTTT. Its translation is CASSLAVDTGELFF. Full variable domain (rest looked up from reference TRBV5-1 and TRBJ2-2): KAGVTQTPRYLIKTRGQQVTLSCSPISGHRSVSWYQQTPGQGLQFLFEYFSETQRNKGNFPGRFSGRQFSNSRSEMNVSTLELGDSALYLCASSLAVDTGELFFGEGSRLTVL.

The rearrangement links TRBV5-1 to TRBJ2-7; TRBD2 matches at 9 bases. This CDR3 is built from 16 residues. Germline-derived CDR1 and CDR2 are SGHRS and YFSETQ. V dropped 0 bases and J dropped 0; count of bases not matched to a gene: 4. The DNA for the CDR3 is TGCGCCAGCAGCTTGGACGGGCGGGGGGGCTCCTACGAGCAGTACTTC. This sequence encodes CASSLDGRGGSYEQYF.

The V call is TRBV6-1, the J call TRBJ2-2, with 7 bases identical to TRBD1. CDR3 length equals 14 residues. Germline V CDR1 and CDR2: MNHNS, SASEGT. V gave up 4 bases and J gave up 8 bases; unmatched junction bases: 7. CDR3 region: CASSVQGRVGELFF. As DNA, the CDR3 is TGTGCCAGCAGTGTACAGGGGCGGGTAGGGGAGCTGTTTTTT.

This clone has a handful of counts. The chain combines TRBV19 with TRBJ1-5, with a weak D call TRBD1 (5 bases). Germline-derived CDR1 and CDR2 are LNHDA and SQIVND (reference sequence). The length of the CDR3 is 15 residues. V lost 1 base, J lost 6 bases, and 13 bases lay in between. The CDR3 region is CASSIVAGSSQPQHF. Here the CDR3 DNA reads TGTGCCAGTAGTATAGTCGCAGGGTCGTCTCAGCCCCAGCATTTT.

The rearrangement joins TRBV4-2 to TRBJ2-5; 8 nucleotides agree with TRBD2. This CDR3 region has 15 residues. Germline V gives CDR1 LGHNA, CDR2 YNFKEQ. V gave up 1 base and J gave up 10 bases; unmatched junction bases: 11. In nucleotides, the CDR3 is TGTGCCAGCAGCCAAGTTGACGGGGGGGCCGGTGACCAGTACTTC. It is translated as CASSQVDGGAGDQYF.

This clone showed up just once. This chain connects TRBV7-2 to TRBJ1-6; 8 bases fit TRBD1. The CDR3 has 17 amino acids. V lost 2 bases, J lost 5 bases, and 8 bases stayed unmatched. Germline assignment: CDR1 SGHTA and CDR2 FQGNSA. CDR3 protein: CASSLRSQGANNSPLHF. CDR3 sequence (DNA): TGTGCCAGCAGCTTAAGGTCGCAGGGGGCTAATAATTCACCCCTCCACTTT.

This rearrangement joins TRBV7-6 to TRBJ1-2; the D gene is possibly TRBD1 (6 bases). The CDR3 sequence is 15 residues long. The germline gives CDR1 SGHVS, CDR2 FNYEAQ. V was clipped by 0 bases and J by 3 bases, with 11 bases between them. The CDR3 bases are TGTGCCAGCAGCTTAGCGCGGGGGGCTGACTATGGCTACACCTTC. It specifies CASSLARGADYGYTF.

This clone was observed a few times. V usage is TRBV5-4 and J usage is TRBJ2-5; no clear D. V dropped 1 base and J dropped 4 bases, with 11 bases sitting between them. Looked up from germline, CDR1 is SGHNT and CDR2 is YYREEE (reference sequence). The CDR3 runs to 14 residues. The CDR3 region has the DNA TGTGCCAGCAGCTTGCTTAGTGGCGGAGAGACCCAGTACTTC. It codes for CASSLLSGGETQYF.

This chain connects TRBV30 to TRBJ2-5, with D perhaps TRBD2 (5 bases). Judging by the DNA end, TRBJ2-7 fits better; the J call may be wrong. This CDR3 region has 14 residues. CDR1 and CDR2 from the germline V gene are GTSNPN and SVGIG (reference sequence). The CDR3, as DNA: TGTGCCTGGAGTAGGATACCGGGATCCTACGAGCAGTACTTC. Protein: CAWSRIPGSYEQYF.

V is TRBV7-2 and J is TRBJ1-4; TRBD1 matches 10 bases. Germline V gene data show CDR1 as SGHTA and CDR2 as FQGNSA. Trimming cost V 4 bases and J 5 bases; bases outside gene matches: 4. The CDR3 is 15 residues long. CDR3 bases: TGTGCCAGCAGCTCGGGGGGACAGGGGAATGAAAAACTGTTTTTT. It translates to CASSSGGQGNEKLFF.

Here the CDR3 reads CASSEGTLVSNQPQHF. CDR3 sequence (DNA): TGTGCCAGCAGTGAAGGAACTCTAGTCAGCAATCAGCCCCAGCATTTT. V and J are TRBV2 and TRBJ1-5; D gene uncertain. CDR1 is SNHLY and CDR2 is FYNNEI in the germline V gene. V was trimmed by 1 base and J by 1 base, leaving 11 bases between them. There are 16 residues in the CDR3.

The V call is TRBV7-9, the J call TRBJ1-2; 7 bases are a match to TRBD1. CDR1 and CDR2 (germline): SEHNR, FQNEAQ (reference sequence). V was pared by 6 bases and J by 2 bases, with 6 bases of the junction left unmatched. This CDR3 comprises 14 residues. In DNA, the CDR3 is TGTGCCAGCAGTGATCCGGGACAGAACTATGGCTACACCTTC. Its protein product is CASSDPGQNYGYTF.

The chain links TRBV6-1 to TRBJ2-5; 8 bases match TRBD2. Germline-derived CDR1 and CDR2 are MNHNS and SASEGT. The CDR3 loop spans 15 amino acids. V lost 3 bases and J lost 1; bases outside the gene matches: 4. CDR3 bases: TGTGCCAGCAGTGATCGGGGGGGCCTCCAAGAGACCCAGTACTTC. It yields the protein CASSDRGGLQETQYF.

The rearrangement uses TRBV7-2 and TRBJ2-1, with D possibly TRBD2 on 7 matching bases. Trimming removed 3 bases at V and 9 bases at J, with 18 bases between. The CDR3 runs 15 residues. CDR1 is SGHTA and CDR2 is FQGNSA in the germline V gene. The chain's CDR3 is CASSLWGGPSSEQFF. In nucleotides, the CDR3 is TGTGCCAGCAGCTTGTGGGGGGGGCCCAGTAGTGAGCAGTTCTTC.

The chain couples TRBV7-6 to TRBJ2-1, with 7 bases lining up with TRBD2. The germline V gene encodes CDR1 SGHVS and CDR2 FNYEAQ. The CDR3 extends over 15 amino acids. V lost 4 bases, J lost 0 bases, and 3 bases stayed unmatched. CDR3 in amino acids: CASSSGTTSYNEQFF. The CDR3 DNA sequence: TGTGCCAGCAGCTCCGGGACTACCTCCTACAATGAGCAGTTCTTC.

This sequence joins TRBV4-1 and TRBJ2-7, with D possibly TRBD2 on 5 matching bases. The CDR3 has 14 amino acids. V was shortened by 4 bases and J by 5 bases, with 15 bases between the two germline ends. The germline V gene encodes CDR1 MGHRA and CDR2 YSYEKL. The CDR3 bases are TGCGCCAGCAGCCCCGGACCCTTGAGGGACGAGCAGTACTTC. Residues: CASSPGPLRDEQYF.

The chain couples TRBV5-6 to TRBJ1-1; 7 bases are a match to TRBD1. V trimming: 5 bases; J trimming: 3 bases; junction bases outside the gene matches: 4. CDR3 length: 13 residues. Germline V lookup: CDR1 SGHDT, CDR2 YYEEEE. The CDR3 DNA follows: TGTGCCAGCAGTGCGACAGGGTACACTGAAGCTTTCTTT. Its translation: CASSATGYTEAFF.

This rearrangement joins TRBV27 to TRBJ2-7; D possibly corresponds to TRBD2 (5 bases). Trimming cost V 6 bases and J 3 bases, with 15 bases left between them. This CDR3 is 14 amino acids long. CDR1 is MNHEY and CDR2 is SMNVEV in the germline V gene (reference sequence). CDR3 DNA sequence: TGTGCCAGCAGCAATACTAGACCCCTCTACGAGCAGTACTTC. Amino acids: CASSNTRPLYEQYF.

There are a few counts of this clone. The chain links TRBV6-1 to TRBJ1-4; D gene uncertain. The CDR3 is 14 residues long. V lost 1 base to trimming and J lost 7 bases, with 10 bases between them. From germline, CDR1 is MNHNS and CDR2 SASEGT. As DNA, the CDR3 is TGTGCCAGCAGTGAAGACGGGAATCCTGAAAAACTGTTTTTT. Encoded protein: CASSEDGNPEKLFF.

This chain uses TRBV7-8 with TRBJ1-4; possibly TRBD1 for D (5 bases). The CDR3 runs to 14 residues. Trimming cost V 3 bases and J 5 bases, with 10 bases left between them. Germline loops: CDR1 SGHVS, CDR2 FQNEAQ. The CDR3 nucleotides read TGTGCCAGCAGCTTGGGCAGGGCGAATGAAAAACTGTTTTTT. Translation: CASSLGRANEKLFF.

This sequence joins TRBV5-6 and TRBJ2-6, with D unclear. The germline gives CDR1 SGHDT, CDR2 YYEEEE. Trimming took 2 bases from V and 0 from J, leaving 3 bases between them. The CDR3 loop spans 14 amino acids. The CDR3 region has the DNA TGTGCCAGCAGCTTTAGCTCTGGGGCCAACGTCCTGACTTTC. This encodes CASSFSSGANVLTF.